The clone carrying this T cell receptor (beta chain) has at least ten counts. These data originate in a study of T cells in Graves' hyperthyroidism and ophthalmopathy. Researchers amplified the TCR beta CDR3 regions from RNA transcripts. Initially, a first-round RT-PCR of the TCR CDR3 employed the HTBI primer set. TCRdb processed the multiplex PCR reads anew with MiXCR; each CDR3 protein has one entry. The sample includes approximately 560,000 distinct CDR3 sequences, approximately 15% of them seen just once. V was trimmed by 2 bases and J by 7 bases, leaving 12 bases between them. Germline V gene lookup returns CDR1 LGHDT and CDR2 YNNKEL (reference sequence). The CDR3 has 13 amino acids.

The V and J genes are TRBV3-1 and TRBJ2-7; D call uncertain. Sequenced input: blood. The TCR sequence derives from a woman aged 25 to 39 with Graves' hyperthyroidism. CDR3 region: CASSQSPRQEQYF. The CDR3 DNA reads TGTGCCAGCAGCCAATCACCTAGGCAGGAGCAGTACTTC.